Listed here is a single TCR beta chain. Its antigen is not identified. The authors ran a second PCR of roughly 6 to 12 cycles using a sample-barcoded 5' primer and a J-beta primer mix. Via MiXCR, TCRdb re-called the 5' RACE reads, giving one row per CDR3 protein. This table has 650,000 to 1,000,000 distinct CDR3 sequences, around 36% appearing once. These data originate in a study of blood T cells in healthy people across ages. The study's findings and limits: The long-lived group displayed more naive CD4+ cells, plus higher diversity, than the aged donors did.

The germline CDR1 and CDR2 sequences are DFQATT and SNEGSKA (reference sequence). V lost 3 bases to trimming and J lost 7 bases, with 22 bases between them. The CDR3 is 15 amino acids. The rearrangement joins TRBV20-1 to TRBJ2-7, with TRBD2 as a possible D gene (7 bases). The sequence was obtained from a man aged 18-30 years in good health. Input material: blood. CDR3 sequence: CSASGGLPTYNEQYF. CDR3 sequence (DNA): TGCAGTGCTAGCGGGGGGCTACCGACCTACAATGAGCAGTACTTC.